Following are 27 T cell receptor beta chains from one sample sequenced in a study of Ad26.COV2.S vaccination and SARS-CoV-2 variants (dated by TCRdb to the early 2020s). The treatment or condition label for this specimen denotes: about 20 received Ad26.COV2.S at low or high dose, single or two shots; about 5 received placebo; per-sample allocation not given. Repertoires of vaccine and placebo recipients were sequenced from samples taken on day 63 after the first injection. The protocol used for the library was the immunoSEQ multiplex PCR assay. TCRdb stores this immuneACCESS table with in-frame sequences only. Part of the clones is absent; in the studies checked, under half of the shortfall reflects unresolved V genes, and no reason is known for the rest. Present in this sample are 300,000 to 400,000 clones, about 86% of which were seen just once. The leading ten clones occupy under 2% of the sample.

The sample was peripheral blood, taken in a trial of Ad26.COV2.S vaccine versus placebo. The receptors stem from a person aged 18 to 65 who received the Ad26.COV2.S COVID-19 vaccine or a placebo.

The genes are TRBV7-2 and TRBJ1-4; D possibly corresponds to TRBD1 (6 bases). CDR1 is SGHTA and CDR2 is FQGNSA in the germline V gene. The CDR3 extends over 15 amino acids. Trimming took 5 bases from V and 2 from J, leaving 12 bases between them. The CDR3 nucleotides read TGTGCCAGCAGCAAACAGGGTTCCACTAATGAAAAACTGTTTTTT. Encoded protein: CASSKQGSTNEKLFF.

The chain joins TRBV2 to TRBJ2-1; 10 bases line up with TRBD2. The V gene's germline CDR1 is SNHLY and CDR2 FYNNEI. The CDR3 spans 14 residues. V trimming: 3 bases; J trimming: 14 bases; junction bases outside the gene matches: 10. The DNA of the CDR3 is TGTGCCAGCAGTGAGGGTCGAGCGGGGGGGTCCGAGTTCTTC. Its translation is CASSEGRAGGSEFF.

The chain links TRBV5-1 to TRBJ1-2, with 7 bases lining up with TRBD1. This CDR3 region has 14 residues. The V and J ends lost 4 bases and 5 bases, in that order; junction bases with no gene match: 8. Germline V CDR1 and CDR2: SGHRS, YFSETQ. The CDR3: CASSDLEGAYGYTF. CDR3 in DNA: TGCGCCAGCAGCGACCTGGAGGGGGCTTATGGCTACACCTTC.

The chain recombines TRBV3-1 (or the pseudogene TRBV3-2) with TRBJ1-4; TRBD1 matches 7 bases. The germline CDR1 and CDR2 sequences are LGHDT and YNNKEL (reference sequence). The junction had 5 bases not matched to a gene; V was cut back by 1 base and J by 6 bases. The CDR3 is 15 residues long. Here the CDR3 reads CASSQGRQGYEKLFF. The CDR3 nucleotides are TGTGCCAGCAGCCAAGGTCGACAGGGTTATGAAAAACTGTTTTTT.

The CDR3 nucleotides are TGTGCCAGCTCACCACCGGACAGAGAGACCTACGAGCAGTACTTC. It is translated as CASSPPDRETYEQYF. The rearrangement links TRBV18 to TRBJ2-7, with a tentative D call TRBD1 (6 bases). CDR3 length equals 15 residues. The V gene's germline CDR1 is KGHSH and CDR2 LQKENI. V was pared by 0 bases and J by 2 bases, with 11 bases between.

The rearrangement uses TRBV7-8 and TRBJ1-1; TRBD1 agrees at 8 bases. J gave up 0 bases and V 4 bases, and 4 bases lay outside the gene matches. CDR1 and CDR2 (germline): SGHVS, FQNEAQ. The CDR3 is 15 residues long. Here the CDR3 DNA reads TGTGCCAGCAGCTCCACAGGGGGAATGAACACTGAAGCTTTCTTT. This translates into CASSSTGGMNTEAFF.

The rearrangement uses TRBV5-1 and TRBJ2-7, with 11 bases aligning to TRBD2. The CDR3 extends over 17 amino acids. The V and J ends lost 0 bases and 3 bases, in that order; junction bases with no gene match: 8. CDR1 is SGHRS and CDR2 is YFSETQ in the germline V gene. CDR3 coding DNA: TGCGCCAGCAGCTTGGCCCTTAGCGGGGGGGAAGACTACGAGCAGTACTTC. Translating gives CASSLALSGGEDYEQYF.

The chain joins TRBV5-1 to TRBJ1-2; 7 bases agree with TRBD1. Germline CDR1 and CDR2: SGHRS and YFSETQ. The CDR3 extends over 13 amino acids. Germline trimming cut 2 bases from V and 3 bases from J; bases unmatched to any gene: 1. The CDR3 nucleotides read TGCGCCAGCAGCTTCGGACAGGACTATGGCTACACCTTC. Its translation: CASSFGQDYGYTF. Complete variable domain (other parts from reference TRBV5-1 and TRBJ1-2): KAGVTQTPRYLIKTRGQQVTLSCSPISGHRSVSWYQQTPGQGLQFLFEYFSETQRNKGNFPGRFSGRQFSNSRSEMNVSTLELGDSALYLCASSFGQDYGYTFGSGTRLTVV.

V usage is TRBV30 and J usage is TRBJ2-2; tentatively, D is TRBD1 or TRBD2 (7 bases each). Germline CDR1 GTSNPN, CDR2 SVGIG (reference sequence). The CDR3 runs to 15 residues. V shed 6 bases and J shed 6 bases, with 20 bases lying between them. CDR3 in amino acids: CACSTGEGAPGELFF. The DNA of the CDR3 is TGTGCCTGCTCCACCGGGGAGGGGGCCCCCGGGGAGCTGTTTTTT.

V gene TRBV6-6 combines with J gene TRBJ1-2, with unresolved D. Germline loops: CDR1 MNHNY, CDR2 SVGAGI (reference sequence). The V end lost 6 bases, the J end lost 8 bases, and 16 bases lay between the germline ends. The CDR3 has 13 residues. The CDR3 loop is CASRAGGGDGYTF. In DNA form, the CDR3 reads TGTGCCAGCAGAGCGGGTGGAGGTGACGGCTACACCTTC.

The rearrangement uses TRBV7-2 and TRBJ1-2, with unresolved D. The germline V gene has CDR1 SGHTA and CDR2 FQGNSA. The CDR3 length is 13 residues. V was cut by 5 bases and J by 4 bases, with 11 bases left in between. The CDR3 DNA reads as TGTGCCAGCAGCGGAGGACGGATCTATGGCTACACCTTC. This translates into CASSGGRIYGYTF. The full variable domain, its missing parts supplied by reference TRBV7-2 and TRBJ1-2, is GAGVSQSPSNKVTEKGKDVELRCDPISGHTALYWYRQSLGQGLEFLIYFQGNSAPDKSGLPSDRFSAERTGGSVSTLTIQRTQQEDSAVYLCASSGGRIYGYTFGSGTRLTVV.

The chain couples TRBV9 to TRBJ2-1; 8 bases fit TRBD2. V lost 0 bases and J lost 7; bases outside the gene matches: 3. This CDR3 spans 14 amino acids. Per the germline V gene, CDR1 is SGDLS and CDR2 is YYNGEE. The DNA of the CDR3 is TGTGCCAGCAGCGTAGCGGGGGGGCCGAATGAGCAGTTCTTC. It codes for CASSVAGGPNEQFF.

The gene calls are TRBV4-3 and TRBJ1-6, with D hard to call. Looked up from germline, CDR1 is LGHNA and CDR2 is YSLEER. The CDR3 is 14 residues long. The V and J ends lost 4 bases and 6 bases respectively, with 10 bases between them. The CDR3 DNA sequence: TGCGCCAGCAGCCCCCGGGCCCGTAATTCACCCCTCCACTTT. Translating it yields CASSPRARNSPLHF.

This chain links TRBV6-5 with TRBJ1-4; D gene unclear. V was shortened by 2 bases and J by 0 bases, with 4 bases between the two germline ends. CDR3 length: 14 residues. The germline gives CDR1 MNHEY, CDR2 SVGAGI. The CDR3 here is CASSYGTTNEKLFF. The DNA of the CDR3 is TGTGCCAGCAGTTACGGGACAACTAATGAAAAACTGTTTTTT.

CDR3 amino acids: CATSRDAAGAGGYGYTF. As DNA, the CDR3 is TGTGCCACCAGCAGAGATGCTGCAGGGGCCGGGGGTTATGGCTACACCTTC. V and J are TRBV15 and TRBJ1-2; possible D gene TRBD1, 6 bases. Germline V lookup: CDR1 LNHNV, CDR2 YYDKDF (reference sequence). The CDR3 runs 17 residues. The V end lost 0 bases, the J end lost 5 bases, and 19 bases lay between the germline ends.

The J gene is TRBJ2-7, the V gene TRBV6-2 or TRBV6-3, with D possibly TRBD2 on 5 matching bases. This CDR3 has 12 residues. Looked up from germline, CDR1 is MNHEY and CDR2 is SVGEGT. V was trimmed by 6 bases and J by 7 bases, leaving 13 bases between them. Here the CDR3 DNA reads TGTGCCAGCAGCCGTAGGAGCGGTGAGCAGTACTTC. Its translation: CASSRRSGEQYF.

J is TRBJ1-3 and V is TRBV3-1 (or the pseudogene TRBV3-2); maybe TRBD1 (5 bases). Germline V gene data show CDR1 as LGHDT and CDR2 as YNNKEL (reference sequence). The CDR3 length is 14 residues. Trimming took off 2 bases at V and 3 bases at J, with 8 bases between the two ends. CDR3 region: CASSQQGNGNTIYF. CDR3 bases: TGTGCCAGCAGCCAACAGGGAAATGGAAACACCATATATTTT.

CDR3 in DNA: TGTGCCAGTAGTACTACGGGACTAGCGGCCTACAATGAGCAGTTCTTC. It encodes CASSTTGLAAYNEQFF. The chain uses TRBV19 and TRBJ2-1; 11 nucleotides match TRBD2. There are 16 residues in the CDR3. V shed 4 bases, J shed 2 bases, and the junction held 4 bases outside the gene matches. Germline values: CDR1 LNHDA, CDR2 SQIVND (reference sequence).

V and J are TRBV7-2 and TRBJ1-3; maybe TRBD1 (5 bases). The CDR3 spans 16 residues. Germline values: CDR1 SGHTA, CDR2 FQGNSA. V was trimmed by 4 bases and J by 0 bases, leaving 13 bases between them. This CDR3 reads CASSSTRGDSGNTIYF. CDR3 sequence (DNA): TGTGCCAGCAGCTCAACGCGGGGGGACTCTGGAAACACCATATATTTT.

The gene calls are TRBV7-6 and TRBJ2-1; 8 bases are shared with TRBD2. Germline lookup yields CDR1 SGHVS and CDR2 FNYEAQ. J was trimmed by 7 bases and V by 2 bases; bases with no gene match: 10. The CDR3 loop spans 16 amino acids. The CDR3 DNA is TGTGCCAGCAGCTTAAAGAGGAGCGGGGGAAGGAATGAGCAGTTCTTC. Translation gives CASSLKRSGGRNEQFF.

This chain connects TRBV7-3 to TRBJ2-1; 9 bases fit TRBD1. Germline V gives CDR1 SGHTA, CDR2 FQGTGA. The junction had 3 bases not matched to a gene; V was cut back by 5 bases and J by 4 bases. The CDR3 runs to 14 residues. DNA for the CDR3: TGTGCCAGCAGCAGGGACAGGGTGTACAATGAGCAGTTCTTC. Protein sequence: CASSRDRVYNEQFF.

There are a few counts of this clone. This sequence joins TRBV19 and TRBJ1-2; D gene unclear. The germline V and J ends were trimmed by 7 bases and 10 bases, with 28 bases remaining between them. Per the germline V gene, CDR1 is LNHDA and CDR2 is SQIVND (reference sequence). There are 16 residues in the CDR3. CDR3 region: CASTDPRTGFFSDYTF. CDR3 DNA: TGTGCCAGTACTGACCCCAGGACTGGGTTTTTCTCTGACTACACCTTC.

This chain uses TRBV24-1 with TRBJ2-3; TRBD1 matches 8 bases. V was clipped by 5 bases and J by 7 bases; unmatched bases: 4. The CDR3 length is 13 residues. Germline V gene sequence: CDR1 KGHDR, CDR2 SFDVKD. CDR3 region: CATSVGTGNTQYF. The CDR3, as DNA: TGTGCCACCAGTGTAGGGACAGGCAATACGCAGTATTTT.

The chain couples TRBV7-8 to TRBJ2-7; TRBD1 aligns across 9 bases. The J segment lost 4 bases and the V segment lost 5 bases, leaving 9 bases of the junction unmatched. The CDR3 has 15 amino acids. Looked up from germline, CDR1 is SGHVS and CDR2 is FQNEAQ. Written as DNA, the CDR3 is TGTGCCAGCAGCGCAGGGACAGGGTTTTGGTACGAGCAGTACTTC. Its protein product is CASSAGTGFWYEQYF.

The chain is built from TRBV4-3 and TRBJ1-4; a weak D match, TRBD1 (5 bases). Trimming took off 0 bases at V and 8 bases at J, with 16 bases between the two ends. This CDR3 is built from 16 residues. Germline V gives CDR1 LGHNA, CDR2 YSLEER. In nucleotides, the CDR3 is TGCGCCAGCAGCCAAGACTGGGGGAGCAGCCGAGAAAAACTGTTTTTT. This encodes CASSQDWGSSREKLFF.

This chain joins TRBV19 and TRBJ1-2, with 7 bases lining up with TRBD1. The V segment lost 3 bases and the J segment 7 bases; nucleotides outside the gene matches: 8. The CDR3 has 14 amino acids. CDR1 and CDR2 from the germline V gene are LNHDA and SQIVND (reference sequence). The CDR3 nucleotides are TGTGCCAGTAGTATTAGGGGGACAGAGATTGGCTACACCTTC. Amino acid sequence: CASSIRGTEIGYTF.

This rearrangement joins TRBV15 to TRBJ2-5; D perhaps matches TRBD1 (6 bases). The CDR3 length is 15 residues. V dropped 2 bases and J dropped 4 bases, with 14 bases sitting between them. CDR1 is LNHNV, CDR2 YYDKDF, per germline (reference sequence). CDR3 coding DNA: TGTGCCACCAGCAGATTGTCAGGGGTGCGAGAGACCCAGTACTTC. Translating gives CATSRLSGVRETQYF.